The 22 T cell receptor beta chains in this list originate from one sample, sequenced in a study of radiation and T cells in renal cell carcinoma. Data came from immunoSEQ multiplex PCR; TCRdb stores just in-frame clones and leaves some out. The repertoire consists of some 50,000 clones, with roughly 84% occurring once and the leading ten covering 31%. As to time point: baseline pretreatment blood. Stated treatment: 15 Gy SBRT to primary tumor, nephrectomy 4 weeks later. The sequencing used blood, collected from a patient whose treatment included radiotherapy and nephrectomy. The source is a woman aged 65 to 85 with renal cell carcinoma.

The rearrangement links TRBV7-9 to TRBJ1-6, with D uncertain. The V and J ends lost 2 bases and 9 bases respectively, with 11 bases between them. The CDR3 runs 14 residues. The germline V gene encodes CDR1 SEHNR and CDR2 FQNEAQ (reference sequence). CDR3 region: CASSLSQLSSPLHF. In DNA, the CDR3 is TGTGCCAGCAGCTTATCACAGTTAAGTTCACCCCTCCACTTT.

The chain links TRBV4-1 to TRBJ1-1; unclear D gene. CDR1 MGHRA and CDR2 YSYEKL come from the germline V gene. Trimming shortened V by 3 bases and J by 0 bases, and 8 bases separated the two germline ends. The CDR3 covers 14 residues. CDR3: CASSQQSMNTEAFF. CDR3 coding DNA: TGCGCCAGCAGCCAGCAGTCTATGAACACTGAAGCTTTCTTT.

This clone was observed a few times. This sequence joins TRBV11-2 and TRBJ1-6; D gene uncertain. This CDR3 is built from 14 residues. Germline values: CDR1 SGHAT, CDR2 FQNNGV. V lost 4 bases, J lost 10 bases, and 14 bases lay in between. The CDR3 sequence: CASSSPGIGSPLHF. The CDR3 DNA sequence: TGTGCCAGCAGCTCACCGGGAATTGGATCACCCCTCCACTTT.

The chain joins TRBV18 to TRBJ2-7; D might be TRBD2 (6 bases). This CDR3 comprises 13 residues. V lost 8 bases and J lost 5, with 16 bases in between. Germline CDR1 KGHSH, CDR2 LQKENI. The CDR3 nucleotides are TGTGCCAGCCGGGAGAGTGGCCGGGACGAGCAGTACTTC. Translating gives CASRESGRDEQYF.

The CDR3 coding sequence is TGTGCCAGTAGAAACTACTCTGGGGCCAACGTCCTGACTTTC. It is translated as CASRNYSGANVLTF. The chain uses TRBV19 and TRBJ2-6; D uncertain. Trimming cost V 6 bases and J 0 bases, with 6 bases left between them. CDR1 is LNHDA and CDR2 is SQIVND in the germline V gene (reference sequence). This CDR3 has 14 amino acids.

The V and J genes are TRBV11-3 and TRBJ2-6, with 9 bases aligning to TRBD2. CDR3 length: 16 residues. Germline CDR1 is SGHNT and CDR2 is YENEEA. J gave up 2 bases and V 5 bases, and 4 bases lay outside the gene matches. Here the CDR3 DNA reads TGTGCCAGCAGCCGCGGGGGGGGCGCTGGGGCCAACGTCCTGACTTTC. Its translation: CASSRGGGAGANVLTF.

This CDR3 reads CASSETGLNVVTDTQYF. CDR3 sequence (DNA): TGTGCCAGCAGCGAGACGGGACTCAACGTCGTAACAGATACGCAGTATTTT. The chain carries TRBV9 and TRBJ2-3, with D maybe TRBD2 (6 bases). There are 17 residues in the CDR3. Trimming shortened V by 3 bases and J by 3 bases, and 20 bases separated the two germline ends. CDR1 SGDLS and CDR2 YYNGEE come from the germline V gene. Variable domain in full (rest from reference TRBV9 and TRBJ2-3): DSGVTQTPKHLITATGQRVTLRCSPRSGDLSVYWYQQSLDQGLQFLIQYYNGEERAKGNILERFSAQQFPDLHSELNLSSLELGDSALYFCASSETGLNVVTDTQYFGPGTRLTVL.

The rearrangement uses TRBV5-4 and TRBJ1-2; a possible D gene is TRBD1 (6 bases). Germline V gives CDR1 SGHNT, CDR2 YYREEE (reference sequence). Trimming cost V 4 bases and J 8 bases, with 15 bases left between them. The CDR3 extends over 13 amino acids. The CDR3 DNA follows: TGTGCCAGCAGCCCGACAGGCCAACGGGGCTACACCTTC. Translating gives CASSPTGQRGYTF.

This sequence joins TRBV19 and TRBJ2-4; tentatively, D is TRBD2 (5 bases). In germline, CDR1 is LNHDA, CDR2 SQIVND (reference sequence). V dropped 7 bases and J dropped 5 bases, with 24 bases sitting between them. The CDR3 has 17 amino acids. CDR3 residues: CASKDEATPSGQNIQYF. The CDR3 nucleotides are TGTGCCAGTAAGGACGAGGCTACCCCCAGCGGCCAAAACATTCAGTACTTC.

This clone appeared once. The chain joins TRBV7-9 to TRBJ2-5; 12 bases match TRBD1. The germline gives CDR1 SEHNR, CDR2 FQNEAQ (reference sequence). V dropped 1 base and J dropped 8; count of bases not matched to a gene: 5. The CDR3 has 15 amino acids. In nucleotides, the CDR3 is TGTGCCAGCAGCTTAGGGGACAGGGGGCGCGAAACCCAGTACTTC. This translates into CASSLGDRGRETQYF. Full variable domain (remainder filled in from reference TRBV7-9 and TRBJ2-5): DTGVSQNPRHKITKRGQNVTFRCDPISEHNRLYWYRQTLGQGPEFLTYFQNEAQLEKSRLLSDRFSAERPKGSFSTLEIQRTEQGDSAMYLCASSLGDRGRETQYFGPGTRLLVL.

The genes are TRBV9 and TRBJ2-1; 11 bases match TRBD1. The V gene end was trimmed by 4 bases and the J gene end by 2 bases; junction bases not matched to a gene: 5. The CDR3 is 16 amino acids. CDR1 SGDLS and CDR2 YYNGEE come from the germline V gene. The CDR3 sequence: CASSTGTGGTYNEQFF. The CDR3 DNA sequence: TGTGCCAGCAGCACGGGGACAGGGGGGACCTACAATGAGCAGTTCTTC. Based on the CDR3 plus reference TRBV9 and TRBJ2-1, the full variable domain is DSGVTQTPKHLITATGQRVTLRCSPRSGDLSVYWYQQSLDQGLQFLIQYYNGEERAKGNILERFSAQQFPDLHSELNLSSLELGDSALYFCASSTGTGGTYNEQFFGPGTRLTVL.

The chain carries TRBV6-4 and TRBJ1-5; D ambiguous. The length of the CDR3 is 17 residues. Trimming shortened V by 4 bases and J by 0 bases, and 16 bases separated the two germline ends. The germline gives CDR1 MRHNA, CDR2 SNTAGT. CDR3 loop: CASSVLGRIYSNQPQHF. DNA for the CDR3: TGTGCCAGCAGTGTCCTAGGACGGATCTATAGCAATCAGCCCCAGCATTTT.

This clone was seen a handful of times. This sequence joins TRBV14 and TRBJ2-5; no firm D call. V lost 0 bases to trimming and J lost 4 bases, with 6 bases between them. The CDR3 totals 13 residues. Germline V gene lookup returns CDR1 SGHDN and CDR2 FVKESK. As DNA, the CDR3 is TGTGCCAGCAGCCAAGAATACCGAGAGACCCAGTACTTC. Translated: CASSQEYRETQYF.

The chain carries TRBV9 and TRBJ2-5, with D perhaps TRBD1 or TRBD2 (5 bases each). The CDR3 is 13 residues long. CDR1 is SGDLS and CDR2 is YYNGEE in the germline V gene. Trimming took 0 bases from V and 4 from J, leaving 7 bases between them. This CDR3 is CASSVDGGETQYF. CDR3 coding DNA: TGTGCCAGCAGCGTAGATGGGGGAGAGACCCAGTACTTC.

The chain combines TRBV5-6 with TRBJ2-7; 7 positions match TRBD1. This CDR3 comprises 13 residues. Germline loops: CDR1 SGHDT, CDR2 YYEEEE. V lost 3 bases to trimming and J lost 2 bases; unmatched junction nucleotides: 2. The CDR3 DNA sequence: TGTGCCAGCAGCTCGACAGGGACCTACGAGCAGTACTTC. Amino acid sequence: CASSSTGTYEQYF.

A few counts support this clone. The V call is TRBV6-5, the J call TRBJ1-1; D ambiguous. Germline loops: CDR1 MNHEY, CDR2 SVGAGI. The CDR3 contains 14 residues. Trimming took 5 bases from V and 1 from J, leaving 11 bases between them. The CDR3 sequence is CASSPDPQNTEAFF. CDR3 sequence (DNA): TGTGCCAGCAGTCCAGACCCTCAGAACACTGAAGCTTTCTTT.

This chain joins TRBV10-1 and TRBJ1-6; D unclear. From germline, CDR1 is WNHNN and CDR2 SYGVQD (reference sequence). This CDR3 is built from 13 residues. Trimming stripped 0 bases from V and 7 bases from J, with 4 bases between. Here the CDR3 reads CASSESGNSPLHF. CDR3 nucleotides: TGCGCCAGCAGTGAGTCGGGAAATTCACCCCTCCACTTT.

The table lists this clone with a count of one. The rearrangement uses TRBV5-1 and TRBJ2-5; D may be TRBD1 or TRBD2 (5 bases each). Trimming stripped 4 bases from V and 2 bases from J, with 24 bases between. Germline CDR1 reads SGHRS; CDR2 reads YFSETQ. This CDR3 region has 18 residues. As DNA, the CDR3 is TGCGCCAGCAGCCAATCCGGGACCCTTGATATAATTCAAGAGACCCAGTACTTC. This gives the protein CASSQSGTLDIIQETQYF. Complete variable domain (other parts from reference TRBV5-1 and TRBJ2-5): KAGVTQTPRYLIKTRGQQVTLSCSPISGHRSVSWYQQTPGQGLQFLFEYFSETQRNKGNFPGRFSGRQFSNSRSEMNVSTLELGDSALYLCASSQSGTLDIIQETQYFGPGTRLLVL.

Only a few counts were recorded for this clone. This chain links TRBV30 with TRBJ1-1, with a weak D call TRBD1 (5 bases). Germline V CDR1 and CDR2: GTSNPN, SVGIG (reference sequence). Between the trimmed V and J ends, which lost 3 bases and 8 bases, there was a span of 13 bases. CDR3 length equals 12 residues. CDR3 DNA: TGTGCCTGGAGCGGACGACGGGGGGAAGCTTTCTTT. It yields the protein CAWSGRRGEAFF. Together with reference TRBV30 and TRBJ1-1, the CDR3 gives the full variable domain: SQTIHQWPATLVQPVGSPLSLECTVEGTSNPNLYWYRQAAGRGLQLLFYSVGIGQISSEVPQNLSASRPQDRQFILSSKKLLLSDSGFYLCAWSGRRGEAFFGQGTRLTVV.

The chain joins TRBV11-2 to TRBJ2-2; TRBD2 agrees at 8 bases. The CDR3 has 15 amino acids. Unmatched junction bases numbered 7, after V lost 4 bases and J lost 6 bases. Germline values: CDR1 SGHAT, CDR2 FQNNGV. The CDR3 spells CASSSPAGGAGELFF. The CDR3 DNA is TGTGCCAGCAGCTCCCCGGCGGGGGGAGCCGGGGAGCTGTTTTTT.

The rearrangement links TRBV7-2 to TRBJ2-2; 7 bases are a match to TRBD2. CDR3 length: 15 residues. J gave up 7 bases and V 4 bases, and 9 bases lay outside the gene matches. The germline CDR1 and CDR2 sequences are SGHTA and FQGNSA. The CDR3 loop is CASSSRTRFVGELFF. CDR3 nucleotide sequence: TGTGCCAGCAGCTCCCGGACTAGATTTGTCGGGGAGCTGTTTTTT.

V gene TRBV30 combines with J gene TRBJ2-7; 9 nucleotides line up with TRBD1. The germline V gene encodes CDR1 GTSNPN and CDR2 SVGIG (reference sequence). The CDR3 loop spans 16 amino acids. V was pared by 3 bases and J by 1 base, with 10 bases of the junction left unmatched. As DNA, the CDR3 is TGTGCCTGGAGCCCAAAAGTCGGGACAGGGTCCTACGAGCAGTACTTC. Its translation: CAWSPKVGTGSYEQYF.